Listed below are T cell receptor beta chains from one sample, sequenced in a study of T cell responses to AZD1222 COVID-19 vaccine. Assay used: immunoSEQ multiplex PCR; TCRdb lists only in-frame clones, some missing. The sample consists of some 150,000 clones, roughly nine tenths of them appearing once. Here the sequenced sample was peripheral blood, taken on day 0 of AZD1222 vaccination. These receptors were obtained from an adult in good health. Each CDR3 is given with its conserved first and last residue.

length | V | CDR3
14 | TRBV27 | CASSLVSANTEAFF
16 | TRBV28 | CASSFGSLIAKNIQYF
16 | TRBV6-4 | CASSDSLAENTGELFF
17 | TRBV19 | CASSIDRVQSSNQPQHF
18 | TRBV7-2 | CASSLSMGLGTDNSPLHF
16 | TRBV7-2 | CASSFGQGFGNTEAFF
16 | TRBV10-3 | CAISAIRAAVADTQYF
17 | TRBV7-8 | CASSAGTGRPSNYGYTF
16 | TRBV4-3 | CASSQGLGSGGYEQYF
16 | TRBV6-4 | CASSDLGSGSYNEQFF
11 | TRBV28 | CATGGAIEQYF
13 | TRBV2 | CASKGGDSYEQYF
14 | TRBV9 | CASSVDRLNNEQFF
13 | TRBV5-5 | CASRPTVNTEAFF
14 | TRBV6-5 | CASTPGSISYEQYF
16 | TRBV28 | CASSLGGGANTGELFF
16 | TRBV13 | CASSLASGNYNSPLHF
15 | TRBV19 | CASSTNRASGTEAFF
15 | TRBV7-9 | CASSPYLGGSGELFF
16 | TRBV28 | CASSPTYIGPGNTIYF
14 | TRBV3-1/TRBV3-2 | CASSQVLGSYEQYF
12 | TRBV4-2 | CASSRRDYGYTF